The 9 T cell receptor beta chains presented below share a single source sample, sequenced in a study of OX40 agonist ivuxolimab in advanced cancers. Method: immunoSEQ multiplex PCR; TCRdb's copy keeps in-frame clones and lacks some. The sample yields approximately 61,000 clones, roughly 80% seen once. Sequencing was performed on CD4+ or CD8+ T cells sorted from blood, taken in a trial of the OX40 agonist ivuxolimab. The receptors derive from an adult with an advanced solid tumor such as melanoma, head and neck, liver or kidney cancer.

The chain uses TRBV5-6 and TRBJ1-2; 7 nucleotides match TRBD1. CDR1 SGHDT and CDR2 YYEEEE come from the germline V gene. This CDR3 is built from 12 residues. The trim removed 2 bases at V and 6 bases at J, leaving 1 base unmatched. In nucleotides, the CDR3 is TGTGCCAGCAGCTTTGACAGGGATGGCTACACCTTC. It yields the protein CASSFDRDGYTF.

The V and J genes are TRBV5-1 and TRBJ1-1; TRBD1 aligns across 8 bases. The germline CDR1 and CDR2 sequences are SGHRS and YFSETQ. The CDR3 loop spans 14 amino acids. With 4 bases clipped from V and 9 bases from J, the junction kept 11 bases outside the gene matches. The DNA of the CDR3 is TGCGCCAGCAGCACCAAGGGACAGGATGACAAAGCTTTCTTT. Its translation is CASSTKGQDDKAFF.

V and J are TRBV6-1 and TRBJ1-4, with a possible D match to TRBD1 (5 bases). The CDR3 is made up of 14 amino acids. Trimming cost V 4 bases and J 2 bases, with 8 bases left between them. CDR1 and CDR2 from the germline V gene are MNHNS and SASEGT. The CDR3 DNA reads TGTGCCAGCAGTGTAGGGACCACTAATGAAAAACTGTTTTTT. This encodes CASSVGTTNEKLFF.

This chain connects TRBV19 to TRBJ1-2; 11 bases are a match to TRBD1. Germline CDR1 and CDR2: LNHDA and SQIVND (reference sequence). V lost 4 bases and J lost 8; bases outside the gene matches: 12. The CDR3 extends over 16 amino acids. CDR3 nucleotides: TGTGCCAGTAGTACGCCTCGGACAGGGGGCTTCGGGGGCTACACCTTC. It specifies CASSTPRTGGFGGYTF. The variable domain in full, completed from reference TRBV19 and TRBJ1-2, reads DGGITQSPKYLFRKEGQNVTLSCEQNLNHDAMYWYRQDPGQGLRLIYYSQIVNDFQKGDIAEGYSVSREKKESFPLTVTSAQKNPTAFYLCASSTPRTGGFGGYTFGSGTRLTVV.

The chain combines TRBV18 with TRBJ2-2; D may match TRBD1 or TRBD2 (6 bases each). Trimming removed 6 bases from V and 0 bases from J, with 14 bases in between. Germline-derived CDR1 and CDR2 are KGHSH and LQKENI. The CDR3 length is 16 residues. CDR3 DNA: TGTGCCAGCTCTCAACAGGGACTTGCGAACACCGGGGAGCTGTTTTTT. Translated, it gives CASSQQGLANTGELFF.

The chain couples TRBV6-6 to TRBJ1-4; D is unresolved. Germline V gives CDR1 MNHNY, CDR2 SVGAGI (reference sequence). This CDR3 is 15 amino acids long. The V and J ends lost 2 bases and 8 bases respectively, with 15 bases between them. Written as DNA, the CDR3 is TGTGCCAGCAGTTACGAGGCAGGCTCGGGCGAAAAACTGTTTTTT. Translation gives CASSYEAGSGEKLFF.

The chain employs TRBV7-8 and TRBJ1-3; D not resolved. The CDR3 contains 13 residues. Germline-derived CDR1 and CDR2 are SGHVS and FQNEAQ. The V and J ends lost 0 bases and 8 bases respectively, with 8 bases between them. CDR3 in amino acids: CASSLALGDTIYF. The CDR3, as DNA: TGTGCCAGCAGCTTAGCGCTCGGAGACACCATATATTTT.

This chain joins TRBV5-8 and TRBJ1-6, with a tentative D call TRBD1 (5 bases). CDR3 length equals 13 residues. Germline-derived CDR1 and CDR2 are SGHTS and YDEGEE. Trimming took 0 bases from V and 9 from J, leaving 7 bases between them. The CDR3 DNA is TGTGCCAGCAGCTTGGCTAGGGGTTCACCCCTCCACTTT. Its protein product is CASSLARGSPLHF.

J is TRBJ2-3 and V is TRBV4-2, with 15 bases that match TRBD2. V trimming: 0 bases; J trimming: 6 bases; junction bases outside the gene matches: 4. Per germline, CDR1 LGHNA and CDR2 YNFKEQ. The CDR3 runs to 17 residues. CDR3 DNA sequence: TGTGCCAGCAGCCAAGATAGGACTAGCGGGGGGGTGGATACGCAGTATTTT. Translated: CASSQDRTSGGVDTQYF.